This record covers a single TCR beta chain. The data originate from a study of blood T cell repertoires in COVID-19. Study in general: Both acute and convalescent COVID-19 samples were obtained from the United States, Italy and Spain. T cells, B-cell-depleted T cells, or PBMCs provided the cDNA or gDNA that served as material.

The assay was immunoSEQ multiplex PCR, and TCRdb's table has in-frame clones only and misses some. Of approximately 35,000 clones detected, nearly 80% appear once; the ten largest clones hold around 40%. Germline V gene lookup returns CDR1 MNHEY and CDR2 SVGAGI. V was pared by 5 bases and J by 7 bases, with 17 bases between. CDR3 size: 14 residues. This clonotype originated in a man older than 75 with acute or convalescent COVID-19. Sequencing was done on a sample of peripheral blood. The chain has TRBV6-5 and TRBJ1-2; D is unresolved. The CDR3 spells CASSSGYPRGGYTF. CDR3 in DNA: TGTGCCAGCAGTAGTGGGTACCCGCGGGGTGGCTACACCTTC.